The source of this TCR beta chain is a study of shared clonotypes between healthy human individuals. As originally analysed: Filtering differed because ImmunoSEQ produced junction-only sequences that carried no quality scores. Sequencing used immunoSEQ multiplex PCR; TCRdb keeps in-frame clones, though not all of them. That table is the source of V, J and clone size, and D and trimming were worked out from the DNA. This sample has around 440,000 clones, with approximately 77% found just once. Germline-derived CDR1 and CDR2 are MNHNS and SASEGT. The CDR3 totals 14 residues. Genomic DNA came from about 90 million PBMCs in unsorted samples. As to this clone: A read error may produce the germline difference seen at one junction end.

The specimen was PBMCs. The clonotype originates from a woman in her forties in good health. Some clones in this sample may be carry-over from other donors' samples. The V call is TRBV6-1, the J call TRBJ1-4; D gene uncertain. CDR3 loop: CAGRPPFRNEKLFF. The CDR3 nucleotides are TGTGCCGGCAGACCCCCATTTAGAAATGAAAAACTGTTTTTT.